The rows below give T cell receptor beta chains drawn from one sample of a study of control samples from healthy donors and cancer patients. The assay was immunoSEQ multiplex PCR, and TCRdb's table has in-frame clones only and misses some. The sample includes approximately 80,000 clones, 88% seen only once; the top ten take roughly 5%. The material sequenced was blood. These receptors came from a woman aged 45-59 years in good health. Both conserved end residues are part of each CDR3. The D gene is left open where the match is weak. Clone size appears in some rows only: once, few, many, or a class for an expanded clone.

CDR3: CASSPPGQAYGYTF
DNA: TGTGCCAGCAGCCCACCGGGACAGGCTTATGGCTACACCTTC
D: TRBD1
V: TRBV4-2
size: NA
J: TRBJ1-2

CDR3: CASSSLGPYNEQFF
DNA: TGTGCCAGCTCGTCCCTGGGGCCTTACAATGAGCAGTTCTTC
D: NA
V: TRBV6-5
size: NA
J: TRBJ2-1

CDR3: CASSLALGPSSEAFF
DNA: TGTGCCAGCAGCTTAGCGCTAGGGCCTTCTAGTGAAGCTTTCTTT
D: NA
V: TRBV7-9
size: NA
J: TRBJ1-1

CDR3: CASSRSRGPLGETQYF
DNA: TGTGCCAGCAGCCGCTCTCGGGGGCCTCTAGGAGAGACCCAGTACTTC
D: NA
V: TRBV11-2
size: NA
J: TRBJ2-5

CDR3: CASRYRADTEAFF
DNA: TGCGCCAGCAGATACAGGGCTGACACTGAAGCTTTCTTT
D: NA
V: TRBV5-1
size: NA
J: TRBJ1-1

CDR3: CASSQVLRTEFSPLHF
DNA: TGCGCCAGCAGCCAAGTCCTAAGGACCGAGTTTTCACCCCTCCACTTT
D: NA
V: TRBV4-1
size: NA
J: TRBJ1-6

CDR3: CAIKARDSGNTIYF
DNA: TGTGCCATCAAGGCTAGGGACAGTGGAAACACCATATATTTT
D: TRBD1
V: TRBV10-3
size: NA
J: TRBJ1-3

CDR3: CASSRGDSHSGANVLTF
DNA: TGTGCCAGCAGTCGGGGGGACTCTCACTCTGGGGCCAACGTCCTGACTTTC
D: TRBD2
V: TRBV5-5
size: few
J: TRBJ2-6

CDR3: CAISRFHGGGNTEAFF
DNA: TGTGCCATCAGCCGATTCCACGGGGGCGGGAACACTGAAGCTTTCTTT
D: NA
V: TRBV10-3
size: NA
J: TRBJ1-1

CDR3: CASSLGLDSWNF
DNA: TGTGCCAGCAGCTTGGGCCTTGACAGTTGGAACTTC
D: NA
V: TRBV5-4
size: few
J: TRBJ2-7

CDR3: CASSRSRYNEQFF
DNA: TGTGCCAGCAGCCGAAGTAGGTACAATGAGCAGTTCTTC
D: NA
V: TRBV7-2
size: NA
J: TRBJ2-1

CDR3: CATSDVSDTQYF
DNA: TGTGCCACCAGTGATGTTTCAGATACGCAGTATTTT
D: NA
V: TRBV24-1
size: NA
J: TRBJ2-3

CDR3: CASTLDRTNQPQHF
DNA: TGTGCCAGCACCCTGGACAGGACAAATCAGCCCCAGCATTTT
D: TRBD1
V: TRBV2
size: NA
J: TRBJ1-5

CDR3: CASKEGENEQFF
DNA: TGTGCCAGCAAGGAGGGGGAAAATGAGCAGTTCTTC
D: NA
V: TRBV6-6
size: NA
J: TRBJ2-1

CDR3: CASSILGAQDGYTF
DNA: TGTGCCAGTAGTATTCTGGGGGCGCAGGATGGCTACACCTTC
D: NA
V: TRBV19
size: NA
J: TRBJ1-2

CDR3: CASRRDGWVGEQFF
DNA: TGTGCCAGCAGAAGGGACGGCTGGGTGGGTGAGCAGTTCTTC
D: NA
V: TRBV6-5
size: NA
J: TRBJ2-1

CDR3: CASGVASEAFF
DNA: TGCGCCAGCGGCGTTGCGTCCGAAGCTTTCTTT
D: NA
V: TRBV4-1
size: NA
J: TRBJ1-1

CDR3: CASSQTSEAFF
DNA: TGTGCCAGCAGCCAAACCTCTGAAGCTTTCTTT
D: NA
V: TRBV3-1/TRBV3-2
size: NA
J: TRBJ1-1

CDR3: CASSVFREMIF
DNA: TGTGCCAGCAGTGTATTCAGGGAGATGATCTTT
D: NA
V: TRBV2
size: NA
J: TRBJ1-1

CDR3: CAWSLIRKGSANNYGYTF
DNA: TGTGCCTGGAGTTTAATTCGGAAGGGTTCAGCCAATAACTATGGCTACACCTTC
D: NA
V: TRBV30
size: once
J: TRBJ1-2

CDR3: CASSWGQGPQHF
DNA: TGTGCCAGCAGCTGGGGACAGGGGCCCCAGCATTTT
D: TRBD1
V: TRBV5-4
size: NA
J: TRBJ1-5

CDR3: CASSSSGWAYTGELFF
DNA: TGCGCCAGCAGCTCTTCCGGGTGGGCTTACACCGGGGAGCTGTTTTTT
D: NA
V: TRBV5-1
size: NA
J: TRBJ2-2

CDR3: CATSRDRGDTIYF
DNA: TGTGCCACTTCCCGGGACAGGGGAGACACCATATATTTT
D: TRBD1
V: TRBV24-1
size: NA
J: TRBJ1-3

CDR3: CASSQLALSEQFF
DNA: TGTGCCAGCAGCCAGCTGGCCCTGAGTGAGCAGTTCTTC
D: NA
V: TRBV3-1/TRBV3-2
size: NA
J: TRBJ2-1

CDR3: CASSQGTVSGANVLTF
DNA: TGCGCCAGCAGTCAAGGGACAGTGTCTGGGGCCAACGTCCTGACTTTC
D: TRBD1
V: TRBV10-1
size: NA
J: TRBJ2-6

CDR3: CASSRIYGEGELFF
DNA: TGTGCCAGCAGCCGAATATACGGGGAAGGGGAGCTGTTTTTT
D: NA
V: TRBV3-1/TRBV3-2
size: NA
J: TRBJ2-2

CDR3: CASSPKSGFSGANVLTF
DNA: TGTGCCAGTAGCCCGAAATCGGGTTTCTCTGGGGCCAACGTCCTGACTTTC
D: NA
V: TRBV19
size: few
J: TRBJ2-6

CDR3: CASSAQGGANTEAFF
DNA: TGTGCCAGCAGCGCCCAGGGGGGAGCGAACACTGAAGCTTTCTTT
D: TRBD1
V: TRBV5-6
size: NA
J: TRBJ1-1

CDR3: CASRGPHSPSAFF
DNA: TGTGCCAGCAGGGGTCCCCACAGCCCGTCAGCTTTCTTT
D: NA
V: TRBV6-5
size: NA
J: TRBJ1-1

CDR3: CASSFLGRENWFF
DNA: TGTGCCAGCAGTTTCTTAGGCAGGGAAAACTGGTTCTTT
D: NA
V: TRBV27
size: few
J: TRBJ1-1

CDR3: CASSLGPENTEAFF
DNA: TGTGCCAGCAGCTTAGGCCCGGAAAACACTGAAGCTTTCTTT
D: NA
V: TRBV7-8
size: NA
J: TRBJ1-1

CDR3: CSARRSYEQYF
DNA: TGCAGTGCTAGACGCTCCTACGAGCAGTACTTC
D: NA
V: TRBV20-1
size: NA
J: TRBJ2-7

CDR3: CASSLGLGSGELFF
DNA: TGTGCCAGCAGCTTGGGACTAGGGTCAGGGGAGCTGTTTTTT
D: NA
V: TRBV5-6
size: NA
J: TRBJ2-2

CDR3: CAWSTNRDGYTF
DNA: TGTGCCTGGAGTACAAACAGGGACGGCTACACCTTC
D: NA
V: TRBV30
size: once
J: TRBJ1-2

CDR3: CASSQDVTWTVEQYF
DNA: TGCGCCAGCAGCCAAGATGTGACGTGGACAGTCGAGCAGTACTTC
D: NA
V: TRBV4-1
size: NA
J: TRBJ2-7

CDR3: CATQWDGNSPLHF
DNA: TGTGCTACCCAATGGGACGGCAATTCACCCCTCCACTTT
D: NA
V: TRBV12-5
size: NA
J: TRBJ1-6

CDR3: CASSLTSGSTGELFF
DNA: TGTGCCAGCAGCTTAACTAGCGGGAGCACCGGGGAGCTGTTTTTT
D: TRBD2
V: TRBV5-4
size: few
J: TRBJ2-2

CDR3: CSVAGGASSGNTIYF
DNA: TGCAGCGTTGCGGGGGGCGCTAGCTCTGGAAACACCATATATTTT
D: NA
V: TRBV29-1
size: NA
J: TRBJ1-3

CDR3: CASSEEQVQQPQHF
DNA: TGTGCCAGCAGTGAAGAACAGGTACAGCAGCCCCAGCATTTT
D: NA
V: TRBV2
size: NA
J: TRBJ1-5

CDR3: CASSPYPGLAGSTDTQYF
DNA: TGTGCCAGCTCACCCTATCCTGGACTAGCGGGGAGCACAGATACGCAGTATTTT
D: TRBD2
V: TRBV18
size: NA
J: TRBJ2-3

CDR3: CASSYSALSDQPQHF
DNA: TGTGCCAGCAGTTACTCGGCACTTTCTGATCAGCCCCAGCATTTT
D: NA
V: TRBV6-5
size: NA
J: TRBJ1-5

CDR3: CASSYNGGGTGELFF
DNA: TGTGCCAGCAGTTACAACGGGGGTGGGACCGGGGAGCTGTTTTTT
D: NA
V: TRBV6-2/TRBV6-3
size: NA
J: TRBJ2-2

CDR3: CASSVNGMGSSGDTQYF
DNA: TGTGCCAGCAGCGTTAATGGTATGGGGAGCTCGGGGGATACGCAGTATTTT
D: NA
V: TRBV9
size: NA
J: TRBJ2-3

CDR3: CACSRDRVNSGANVLTF
DNA: TGTGCCTGCAGCCGGGACAGGGTGAACTCTGGGGCCAACGTCCTGACTTTC
D: TRBD1
V: TRBV30
size: NA
J: TRBJ2-6

CDR3: CASSVEVADNQPQHF
DNA: TGTGCCAGCAGTGTAGAGGTGGCAGACAATCAGCCCCAGCATTTT
D: NA
V: TRBV2
size: once
J: TRBJ1-5

CDR3: CASSFRGPNTIYF
DNA: TGTGCCAGCAGCTTCAGGGGTCCAAACACCATATATTTT
D: NA
V: TRBV5-6
size: NA
J: TRBJ1-3

CDR3: CSVVLFQYTEAFF
DNA: TGCAGCGTTGTTTTATTTCAGTACACTGAAGCTTTCTTT
D: NA
V: TRBV29-1
size: NA
J: TRBJ1-1

CDR3: CASSGTQVSEAFF
DNA: TGTGCCAGCTCGGGGACCCAGGTATCTGAAGCTTTCTTT
D: NA
V: TRBV6-5
size: NA
J: TRBJ1-1

CDR3: CASIPDRVYGYTF
DNA: TGCGCCAGCATACCTGACAGGGTCTATGGCTACACCTTC
D: TRBD1
V: TRBV23-1
size: once
J: TRBJ1-2

CDR3: CASSELRESTEAFF
DNA: TGTGCCAGCAGCGAACTCAGGGAGAGCACTGAAGCTTTCTTT
D: NA
V: TRBV6-2/TRBV6-3
size: NA
J: TRBJ1-1

CDR3: CASSPRPGTQLNPYEQYF
DNA: TGTGCCAGCAGTCCCCGTCCGGGAACCCAATTAAACCCCTACGAGCAGTACTTC
D: NA
V: TRBV27
size: NA
J: TRBJ2-7

CDR3: CASSETGLAGDPYEQYF
DNA: TGTGCCAGCAGTGAAACCGGACTAGCGGGTGATCCCTACGAGCAGTACTTC
D: TRBD2
V: TRBV2
size: NA
J: TRBJ2-7

CDR3: CASSLESSSYEQYF
DNA: TGTGCCAGCAGCTTGGAATCATCCTCCTACGAGCAGTACTTC
D: NA
V: TRBV5-4
size: NA
J: TRBJ2-7

CDR3: CASDTRGGSNGYTF
DNA: TGTGCCAGCGACACCCGCGGGGGGTCGAATGGCTACACCTTC
D: NA
V: TRBV2
size: NA
J: TRBJ1-2

CDR3: CAWSPSPFGYTF
DNA: TGTGCCTGGAGTCCCAGCCCGTTTGGCTACACCTTC
D: NA
V: TRBV30
size: NA
J: TRBJ1-2